Sequencing of this T cell receptor (beta chain) was carried out in a study of shared clonotypes between healthy human individuals. Overall study findings and caveats: Tissues were not sampled, only blood, and their repertoires likely differ.

The CDR3 runs to 13 residues. Germline CDR1 PRHDT, CDR2 FYEKMQ (reference sequence). The V and J ends lost 4 bases and 5 bases respectively, with 10 bases between them. At a deep level, the assay was run. Some clones are missing from TCRdb's copy, which holds only in-frame ones; the method was immunoSEQ multiplex PCR. Of about 800,000 clones listed, around 96% are singletons. CD45RO negativity and positive selection for CCR7 defined naive CD8 cells, a population that excluded terminally differentiated effector memory CD45RA+ cells. All donors were Caucasian adults living in Nashville, Tennessee. A remark on this clone: The antigen is unknown.

This sequence originates from a man younger than 40 in good health. The sequenced material came from naive CD8+ T cells sorted from blood. The J gene is TRBJ2-3, the V gene TRBV13; D is ambiguous. The CDR3 loop is CASSSNWGDTQYF. The CDR3 DNA is TGTGCCAGCAGCTCCAACTGGGGAGATACGCAGTATTTT.